The 28 T cell receptor beta chains given below trace back to one sample, sequenced in a study of blood T cells in healthy people across ages. It was with a sample-barcoded 5' primer and a J-beta primer mix that a second PCR of about 7 to 12 cycles was run. TCRdb re-called the 5' RACE reads through MiXCR, storing one row per CDR3 protein. The sample lists roughly 2 million distinct CDR3 sequences; roughly 52% were seen once. Sequenced sample: blood. These receptor sequences come from a woman aged 40 to 49 in good health.

The sample holds a few counts of this clonotype. The chain uses TRBV5-1 and TRBJ2-5; a possible D gene is TRBD1 (6 bases). With 0 bases removed from V and 5 bases from J, the gap between germline ends came to 17 bases. Germline V lookup: CDR1 SGHRS, CDR2 YFSETQ. This CDR3 has 16 residues. In DNA, the CDR3 is TGCGCCAGCAGCTTGGATTTATGGCAGGGGACGGAGACCCAGTACTTC. Its protein is CASSLDLWQGTETQYF. Looking up the rest from reference TRBV5-1 and TRBJ2-5 gives the full variable domain: KAGVTQTPRYLIKTRGQQVTLSCSPISGHRSVSWYQQTPGQGLQFLFEYFSETQRNKGNFPGRFSGRQFSNSRSEMNVSTLELGDSALYLCASSLDLWQGTETQYFGPGTRLLVL.

This rearrangement joins TRBV28 to TRBJ1-2, with D perhaps TRBD1 (5 bases). CDR1 is MDHEN and CDR2 is SYDVKM in the germline V gene. Trimming removed 6 bases from V and 1 base from J, with 15 bases in between. The CDR3 loop spans 15 amino acids. In nucleotides, the CDR3 is TGTGCCAGCAGCCTCCCAGGGACTATTAACTATGGCTACACCTTC. Translated: CASSLPGTINYGYTF.

The CDR3 region has the DNA TGTGCCAGCAGTATCGGACTAGCGGGCAGCACAGATACGCAGTATTTT. It specifies CASSIGLAGSTDTQYF. The V call is TRBV12-3 or TRBV12-4, the J call TRBJ2-3; 11 nucleotides match TRBD2. There are 16 residues in the CDR3. The V gene end was trimmed by 5 bases and the J gene end by 0 bases; junction bases not matched to a gene: 4.

The chain joins TRBV7-2 to TRBJ1-5, with TRBD1 matching over 10 bases. Germline assignment: CDR1 SGHTA and CDR2 FQGNSA. With V trimmed by 2 bases and J by 6 bases, 1 base remained unmatched. The CDR3 contains 14 residues. The CDR3 coding sequence is TGTGCCAGCAGCTTAAGGGACAGGGGTCAGCCCCAGCATTTT. It translates to CASSLRDRGQPQHF.

The J gene is TRBJ2-1, the V gene TRBV28; the match to TRBD2 covers 16 bases. The CDR3 sequence is 18 residues long. Germline assignment: CDR1 MDHEN and CDR2 SYDVKM. The junction had 7 bases not matched to a gene; V was cut back by 7 bases and J by 1 base. CDR3 amino acids: CASIGGLAGGRSYNEQFF. The CDR3, as DNA: TGTGCCAGCATCGGGGGACTAGCGGGGGGGAGGTCCTACAATGAGCAGTTCTTC.

This chain connects TRBV5-1 to TRBJ2-5, with a weak D call TRBD2 (5 bases). This CDR3 spans 14 amino acids. The germline V gene encodes CDR1 SGHRS and CDR2 YFSETQ. V gave up 4 bases and J gave up 0 bases, with 10 bases separating them. The DNA of the CDR3 is TGCGCCAGCAGCCCCGCCGGGAACCAAGAGACCCAGTACTTC. Protein: CASSPAGNQETQYF.

This chain connects TRBV28 to TRBJ1-4; D unresolved. CDR1 and CDR2 (germline): MDHEN, SYDVKM. CDR3 size: 11 residues. The ends were cut back, 6 bases at V and 12 bases at J, with 11 bases in the middle. The CDR3: CASRAVEELFF. Written as DNA, the CDR3 is TGTGCCAGCAGGGCGGTAGAAGAACTGTTTTTT. Full variable domain (missing parts from reference TRBV28 and TRBJ1-4): DVKVTQSSRYLVKRTGEKVFLECVQDMDHENMFWYRQDPGLGLRLIYFSYDVKMKEKGDIPEGYSVSREKKERFSLILESASTNQTSMYLCASRAVEELFFGSGTQLSVL.

The chain combines TRBV28 with TRBJ2-1; the match to TRBD1 covers 7 bases. The J call is doubtful: the DNA matches TRBJ2-7 better. Germline V CDR1 and CDR2: MDHEN, SYDVKM. This CDR3 has 15 residues. The CDR3 is CASSWVLTGIYEQYF. CDR3 DNA sequence: TGTGCCAGCAGTTGGGTCCTGACAGGGATCTACGAGCAGTACTTC.

There are a few counts of this clonotype. The chain couples TRBV20-1 to TRBJ2-1; 9 positions agree with TRBD2. The CDR3 runs 14 residues. Looked up from germline, CDR1 is DFQATT and CDR2 is SNEGSKA (reference sequence). With 5 bases clipped from V and 4 bases from J, the junction kept 6 bases outside the gene matches. The CDR3 DNA is TGCAGTGCTTCGTCTAGCGGGGAGTACAATGAGCAGTTCTTC. Translated, it gives CSASSSGEYNEQFF.

This clonotype was counted many times. The chain uses TRBV29-1 and TRBJ2-5; tentatively, D is TRBD2 (6 bases). Trimming pared 7 bases from V and 3 bases from J, leaving 6 bases between. Germline V CDR1 and CDR2: SQVTM, ANQGSEA. The CDR3 extends over 10 amino acids. CDR3: CSGGEETQYF. The DNA of the CDR3 is TGCAGCGGGGGGGAAGAGACCCAGTACTTC.

The V gene is TRBV15, the J gene TRBJ2-5; 7 nucleotides agree with TRBD2. V lost 8 bases and J lost 4; bases outside the gene matches: 16. The CDR3 contains 16 residues. Germline loops: CDR1 LNHNV, CDR2 YYDKDF (reference sequence). The CDR3 DNA is TGTGCCACCGGCAACCCATGGGCGACTAGCTCAGAGACCCAGTACTTC. Protein product: CATGNPWATSSETQYF.

This chain links TRBV20-1 with TRBJ1-4; a possible D gene is TRBD1 (5 bases). This CDR3 is 13 amino acids long. With 7 bases removed from V and 5 bases from J, the gap between germline ends came to 14 bases. Germline V lookup: CDR1 DFQATT, CDR2 SNEGSKA (reference sequence). In nucleotides, the CDR3 is TGCAGTGTCAGACAGACCCCAAATGAAAAACTGTTTTTT. Its translation is CSVRQTPNEKLFF.

The CDR3 reads CASSSQGLTSGTDTQYF. The DNA of the CDR3 is TGTGCCAGCAGTTCGCAGGGCCTTACCAGCGGCACAGATACGCAGTATTTT. The J gene is TRBJ2-3, the V gene TRBV27; tentatively, D is TRBD1 (5 bases). The CDR3 covers 17 residues. The V gene lost 4 bases and the J gene lost 1 base, with 18 bases spanning the gap. Germline CDR1 is MNHEY and CDR2 is SMNVEV (reference sequence).

The chain recombines TRBV15 with TRBJ1-5, with a possible D match to TRBD1 (5 bases). Germline V gives CDR1 LNHNV, CDR2 YYDKDF (reference sequence). V was shortened by 1 base and J by 5 bases, with 15 bases between the two germline ends. CDR3 length: 16 amino acids. This chain's CDR3 is CATSRGGELIDQPQHF. The CDR3 nucleotides are TGTGCCACCAGCAGAGGAGGGGAACTGATTGATCAGCCCCAGCATTTT. Looking up the rest from reference TRBV15 and TRBJ1-5 gives the full variable domain: DAMVIQNPRYQVTQFGKPVTLSCSQTLNHNVMYWYQQKSSQAPKLLFHYYDKDFNNEADTPDNFQSRRPNTSFCFLDIRSPGLGDTAMYLCATSRGGELIDQPQHFGDGTRLSIL.

This sequence joins TRBV5-1 and TRBJ2-5; D is undetermined. The V and J ends lost 0 bases and 5 bases respectively, with 11 bases between them. Germline CDR1 SGHRS, CDR2 YFSETQ. There are 14 residues in the CDR3. CDR3: CASSLGSFAETQYF. The CDR3 DNA sequence: TGCGCCAGCAGCTTGGGTAGCTTCGCGGAGACCCAGTACTTC.

The CDR3 nucleotides read TGTGCCAGCAGTTTGGCAGGGATTCCTGGTGGCTACACCTTC. Translation gives CASSLAGIPGGYTF. The chain joins TRBV6-5 to TRBJ1-2; D is possibly TRBD1 (5 bases). CDR3 length: 14 residues. V lost 4 bases to trimming and J lost 7 bases, with 16 bases between them. CDR1 and CDR2 (germline): MNHEY, SVGAGI.

This clonotype was observed a few times. The chain is built from TRBV11-2 and TRBJ2-7; no clear D gene. Germline values: CDR1 SGHAT, CDR2 FQNNGV. This CDR3 has 16 amino acids. Trimming cost V 2 bases and J 3 bases, with 17 bases left between them. The CDR3 sequence is CASSLFEELRLYEQYF. In DNA form, the CDR3 reads TGTGCCAGCAGCTTATTTGAGGAACTCCGACTCTACGAGCAGTACTTC.

This clonotype was seen many times. V gene TRBV29-1 combines with J gene TRBJ2-3, with 11 bases aligning to TRBD2. The CDR3 has 13 residues. Germline-derived CDR1 and CDR2 are SQVTM and ANQGSEA. V lost 6 bases to trimming and J lost 3 bases; unmatched junction nucleotides: 2. This chain's CDR3 is CSVTSGGTDTQYF. Written as DNA, the CDR3 is TGCAGCGTCACTAGCGGGGGAACAGATACGCAGTATTTT.

This clonotype was detected only a few times. The J gene is TRBJ2-1, the V gene TRBV12-3 or TRBV12-4; 9 bases align to TRBD1. After removal of 5 bases from V and 6 bases from J, the junction contained 11 bases not matched to a gene. The CDR3 sequence is 16 residues long. The CDR3 DNA is TGTGCCAGCAGTCGCGCCGGGACAGGGCTATTCAATGAGCAGTTCTTC. Its translation is CASSRAGTGLFNEQFF.

This clonotype was found a few times. The V gene is TRBV27, the J gene TRBJ2-5, with D tentatively TRBD2 (6 bases). V dropped 1 base and J dropped 4 bases, with 10 bases sitting between them. Germline V gene lookup returns CDR1 MNHEY and CDR2 SMNVEV (reference sequence). This CDR3 spans 14 amino acids. The CDR3 DNA reads TGTGCCAGCAGTTTATTCCTGGGGGGAGAGACCCAGTACTTC. Its protein product is CASSLFLGGETQYF.

CDR3 sequence: CATSRVGGTDTQYF. DNA for the CDR3: TGTGCCACCAGCAGAGTGGGGGGCACAGATACGCAGTATTTT. J is TRBJ2-3 and V is TRBV15, with D perhaps matching TRBD1 or TRBD2 (5 bases each). Germline CDR1 LNHNV, CDR2 YYDKDF (reference sequence). The CDR3 covers 14 residues. The germline V and J ends were trimmed by 1 base and 1 base, with 6 bases remaining between them.

This clonotype was seen many times. The chain links TRBV29-1 to TRBJ2-1; 7 nucleotides agree with TRBD1. The germline CDR1 and CDR2 sequences are SQVTM and ANQGSEA. This CDR3 spans 12 amino acids. V trimming: 7 bases; J trimming: 6 bases; junction bases outside the gene matches: 6. The chain's CDR3 is CSAKTGSNEQFF. The CDR3 DNA is TGCAGCGCTAAGACAGGGTCCAATGAGCAGTTCTTC.

The chain is built from TRBV25-1 and TRBJ2-3, with a weak D call TRBD1 (6 bases). Trimming removed 6 bases from V and 0 bases from J, with 13 bases in between. The CDR3 covers 15 residues. Germline CDR1 is MGHDK and CDR2 is SYGVNS. CDR3 amino acids: CASSTGFLSTDTQYF. The DNA of the CDR3 is TGTGCCAGCAGCACAGGGTTCCTTAGCACAGATACGCAGTATTTT.

CDR3 DNA: TGTGCCAGCAGCCGCCAGCGGGGGCGCCAAGAGACCCAGTACTTC. Translating gives CASSRQRGRQETQYF. The rearrangement links TRBV7-8 to TRBJ2-5; 8 bases align to TRBD2. This CDR3 has 15 residues. Looked up from germline, CDR1 is SGHVS and CDR2 is FQNEAQ. V lost 5 bases, J lost 1 base, and 6 bases stayed unmatched.

The chain carries TRBV2 and TRBJ1-2, with D possibly being TRBD1 (6 bases). This CDR3 is built from 15 residues. Germline V gene data show CDR1 as SNHLY and CDR2 as FYNNEI. The V end was cut by 6 bases, the J end by 0 bases, with 14 bases between. The CDR3 sequence is CASRLRDTTNYGYTF. Here the CDR3 DNA reads TGTGCCAGCAGATTACGGGACACAACTAACTATGGCTACACCTTC.

With regard to this clonotype: Germline and junction disagree at one end, which may indicate a read error. This chain connects TRBV7-7 to TRBJ2-5; a possible D gene is TRBD1 (6 bases). The CDR3 is made up of 16 amino acids. Germline-derived CDR1 and CDR2 are SSHAT and FNYEAQ (reference sequence). Here the CDR3 DNA reads TGTGCTAGCAGCTTAGGGGGAGTCCTGTACCAAGAGACCCAGTACTTC. The encoded protein is CASSLGGVLYQETQYF.

V usage is TRBV7-8 and J usage is TRBJ2-1; 13 bases match TRBD2. With 8 bases clipped from V and 7 bases from J, the junction kept 11 bases outside the gene matches. The CDR3 runs to 16 residues. Germline CDR1 and CDR2: SGHVS and FQNEAQ. CDR3 loop: CASRSKLAGGRNEQFF. DNA for the CDR3: TGTGCCAGCCGCTCAAAACTAGCGGGGGGGCGGAATGAGCAGTTCTTC.

CDR3 DNA sequence: TGTGCCAGCAGTAACTATGACAGGGAAGAGACCCAGTACTTC. This encodes CASSNYDREETQYF. The genes are TRBV25-1 and TRBJ2-4; 7 positions agree with TRBD1. TRBJ2-5 explains the end of the DNA better; the J call may be wrong. CDR1 and CDR2 from the germline V gene are MGHDK and SYGVNS. The CDR3 is 14 residues long.